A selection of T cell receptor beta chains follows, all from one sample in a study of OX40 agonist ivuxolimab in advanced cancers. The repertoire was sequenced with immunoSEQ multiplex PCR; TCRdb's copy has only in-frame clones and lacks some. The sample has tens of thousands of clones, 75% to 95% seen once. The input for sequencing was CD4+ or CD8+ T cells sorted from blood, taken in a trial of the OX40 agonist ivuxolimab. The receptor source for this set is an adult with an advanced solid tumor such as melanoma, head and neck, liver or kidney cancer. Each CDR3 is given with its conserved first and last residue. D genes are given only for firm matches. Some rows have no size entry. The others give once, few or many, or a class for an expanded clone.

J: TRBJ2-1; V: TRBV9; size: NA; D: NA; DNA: TGTGCCAGCAGCGTAGTTCTCTTAGGACAGCAAGTTAATGAGCAGTTCTTC; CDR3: CASSVVLLGQQVNEQFF
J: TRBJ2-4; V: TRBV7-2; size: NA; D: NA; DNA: TGTGCCAGCAGCCTCGGAGGGGTCGACATTCAGTACTTC; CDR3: CASSLGGVDIQYF
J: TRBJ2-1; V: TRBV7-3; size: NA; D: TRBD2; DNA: TGTGCCAGCAGACGCGGACTAGCGGGAGGTCATTACAATGAGCAGTTCTTC; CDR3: CASRRGLAGGHYNEQFF
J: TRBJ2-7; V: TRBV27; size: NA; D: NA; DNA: TGTGCCAGCAGTTTTGCAGGGGCCTACGAGCAGTACTTC; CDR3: CASSFAGAYEQYF
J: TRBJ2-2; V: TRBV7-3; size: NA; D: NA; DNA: TGTGCCAGCAGCTTAAGTGGGGAACCGGTGGAGCTGTTTTTT; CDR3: CASSLSGEPVELFF
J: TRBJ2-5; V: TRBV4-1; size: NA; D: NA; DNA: TGCGCCAGCAGCTTACGTACGGGTTGGGACCAAGAGACCCAGTACTTC; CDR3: CASSLRTGWDQETQYF
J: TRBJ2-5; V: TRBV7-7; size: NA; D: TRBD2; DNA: TGTGCTAGCAGCTTAGTTGAGCGGGAGGGCCTGAAGACCCAGTACTTC; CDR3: CASSLVEREGLKTQYF
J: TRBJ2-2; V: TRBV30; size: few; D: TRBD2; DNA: TGTGCCTGGAGTGTCGTAGCGGGAGCCGGGGAGCTGTTTTTT; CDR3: CAWSVVAGAGELFF
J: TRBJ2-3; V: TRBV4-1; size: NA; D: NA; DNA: TGCGCCAGCAGCCAAGGACCCCAGGGGAAAGTAGGCGATACGCAGTATTTT; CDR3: CASSQGPQGKVGDTQYF
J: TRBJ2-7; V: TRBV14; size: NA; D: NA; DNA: TGTGCCAGCAGCTTACAGGGGAGGGTTGGCGAGCAGTACTTC; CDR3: CASSLQGRVGEQYF
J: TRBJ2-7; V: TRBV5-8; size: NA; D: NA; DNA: TGTGCCAGCAGCTTGGTGACAGTTCTCTACTACGAGCAGTACTTC; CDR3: CASSLVTVLYYEQYF
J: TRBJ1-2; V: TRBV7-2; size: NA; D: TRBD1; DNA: TGTGCCAGCAGCTTAGAGACAGGGGGCCGCTACACCTTC; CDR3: CASSLETGGRYTF
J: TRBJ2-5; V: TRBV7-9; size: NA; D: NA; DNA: TGTGCCAGCAGCCCCGGGACTGGAAAAGAGACCCAGTACTTC; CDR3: CASSPGTGKETQYF
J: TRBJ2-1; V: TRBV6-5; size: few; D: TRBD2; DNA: TGTGCCAGCAGTCTAGCGGAGGGGTGGAATGAGCAGTTCTTC; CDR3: CASSLAEGWNEQFF
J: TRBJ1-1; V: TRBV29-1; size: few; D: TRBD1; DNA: TGCAGCGTCCTGGACAGGAAGAACACTGAAGCTTTCTTT; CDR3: CSVLDRKNTEAFF
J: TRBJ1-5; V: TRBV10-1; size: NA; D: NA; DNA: TGCGCCAGCAGTGAAGGGGGTAATAATCAGCCCCAGCATTTT; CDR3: CASSEGGNNQPQHF
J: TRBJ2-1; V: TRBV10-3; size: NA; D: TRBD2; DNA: TGTGCCATAAGCGGGAGGGCCTACAATGAGCAGTTCTTC; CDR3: CAISGRAYNEQFF
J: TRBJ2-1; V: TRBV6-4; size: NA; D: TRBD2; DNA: TGTGCCAGCAGCGGACTAGCGGGAGCAATCGGTGAGCAGTTCTTC; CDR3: CASSGLAGAIGEQFF
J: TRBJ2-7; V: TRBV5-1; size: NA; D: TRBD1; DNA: TGCGCCAGCACCACCGGGACAGGGGGGTACGAGCAGTACTTC; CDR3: CASTTGTGGYEQYF
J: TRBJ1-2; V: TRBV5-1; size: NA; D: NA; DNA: TGCGCCAGCAGCCCGGGGACCCACTATGGCTACACCTTC; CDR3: CASSPGTHYGYTF
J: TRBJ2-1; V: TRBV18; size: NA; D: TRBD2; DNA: TGTGCCAGCTCACGACTAGCGGGAGGTTTCGGCAATGAGCAGTTCTTC; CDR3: CASSRLAGGFGNEQFF
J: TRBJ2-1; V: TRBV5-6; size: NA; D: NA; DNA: TGTGCCAGCAGCTTTGGAGGGTTTAATGAGCAGTTCTTC; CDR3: CASSFGGFNEQFF
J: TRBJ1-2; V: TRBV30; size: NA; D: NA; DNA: TGTGCCTGGGGGTCCTCCGGGACCGGTGGCTACACCTTC; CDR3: CAWGSSGTGGYTF
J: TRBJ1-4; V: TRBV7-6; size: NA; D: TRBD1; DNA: TGTGCCAGCAGCTTAGAAGTGGGACAGGGGGCCATTAATGAAAAACTGTTTTTT; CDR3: CASSLEVGQGAINEKLFF
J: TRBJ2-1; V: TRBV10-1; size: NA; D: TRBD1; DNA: TGCGCCAGCACACCTCAGAGGACAGGGGACGAGCAGTTCTTC; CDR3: CASTPQRTGDEQFF
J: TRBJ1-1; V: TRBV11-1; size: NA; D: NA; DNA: TGTGCCAGCAGCTTAGCGTGGGAGAACACTGAAGCTTTCTTT; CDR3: CASSLAWENTEAFF
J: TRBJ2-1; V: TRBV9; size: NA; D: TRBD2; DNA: TGTGCCAGCAGCAGGACTAGCGGGAGTGGCTACAATGAGCAGTTCTTC; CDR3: CASSRTSGSGYNEQFF
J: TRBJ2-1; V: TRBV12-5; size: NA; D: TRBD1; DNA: TGTGCTAGTGGTACAAGGGACAGCAGCTCCTACAATGAGCAGTTCTTC; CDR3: CASGTRDSSSYNEQFF
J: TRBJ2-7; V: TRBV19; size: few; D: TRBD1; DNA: TGTGCCAGTAGTCCGCCCACCGGGACAGGTAACTACGAGCAGTACTTC; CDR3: CASSPPTGTGNYEQYF
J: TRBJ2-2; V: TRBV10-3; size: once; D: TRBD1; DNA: TGTGCCATCAGTAAGGGACAGGATACCGGGGAGCTGTTTTTT; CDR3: CAISKGQDTGELFF
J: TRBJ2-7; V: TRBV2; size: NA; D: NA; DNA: TGTGCCAGCAGCCTTAAGGCACCCTACGAGCAGTACTTC; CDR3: CASSLKAPYEQYF
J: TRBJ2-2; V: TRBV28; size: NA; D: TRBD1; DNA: TGTGCCAGCAGTCGCGCAGGGGGCGGGAACACCGGGGAGCTGTTTTTT; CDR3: CASSRAGGGNTGELFF
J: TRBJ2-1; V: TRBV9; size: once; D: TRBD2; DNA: TGTGCCAGCAGCGCCTCTAGCGGGGTGAGGGTTGGGGTATACAATGAGCAGTTCTTC; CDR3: CASSASSGVRVGVYNEQFF
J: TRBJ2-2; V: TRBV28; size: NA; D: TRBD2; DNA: TGTGCCAGCAGTTTAGCGGGAGGGCGGATCGGGGAGCTGTTTTTT; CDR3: CASSLAGGRIGELFF
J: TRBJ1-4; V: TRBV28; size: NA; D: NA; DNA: TGTGCCAGCAGTTTCTCCCTTAATGAAAAACTGTTTTTT; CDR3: CASSFSLNEKLFF
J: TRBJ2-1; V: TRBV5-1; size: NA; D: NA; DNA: TGCGCCAGCAGCGTGCGCTACAATGAGCAGTTCTTC; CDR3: CASSVRYNEQFF
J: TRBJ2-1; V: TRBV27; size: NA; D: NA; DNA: TGTGCCAGCAGTTTATCCCCCGGGTTTGAGCAGTTCTTC; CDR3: CASSLSPGFEQFF
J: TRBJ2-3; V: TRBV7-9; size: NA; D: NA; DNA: TGTGCCAGCAGCTTAGGTATTAACACAGATACGCAGTATTTT; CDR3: CASSLGINTDTQYF
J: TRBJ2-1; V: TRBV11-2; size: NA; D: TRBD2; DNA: TGTGCCAGCAGCTTACTAGGGAGGGACAATGAGCAGTTCTTC; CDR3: CASSLLGRDNEQFF
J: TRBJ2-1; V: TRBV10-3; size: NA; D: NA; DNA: TGTGCCATCTCGACTAGCAATGAGCAGTTCTTC; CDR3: CAISTSNEQFF
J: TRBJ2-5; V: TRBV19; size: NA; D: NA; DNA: TGTGCCAGTAGTACGAGCGGTCAAGAGACCCAGTACTTC; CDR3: CASSTSGQETQYF
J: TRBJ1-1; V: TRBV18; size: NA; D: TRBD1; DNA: TGTGCCAGCTCACGGGACAGGGAGCTTTGGAACACTGAAGCTTTCTTT; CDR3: CASSRDRELWNTEAFF
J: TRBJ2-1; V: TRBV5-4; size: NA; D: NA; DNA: TGTGCCAGCAGCTTGGTCCAGCTAAGCTCCTACAATGAGCAGTTCTTC; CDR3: CASSLVQLSSYNEQFF